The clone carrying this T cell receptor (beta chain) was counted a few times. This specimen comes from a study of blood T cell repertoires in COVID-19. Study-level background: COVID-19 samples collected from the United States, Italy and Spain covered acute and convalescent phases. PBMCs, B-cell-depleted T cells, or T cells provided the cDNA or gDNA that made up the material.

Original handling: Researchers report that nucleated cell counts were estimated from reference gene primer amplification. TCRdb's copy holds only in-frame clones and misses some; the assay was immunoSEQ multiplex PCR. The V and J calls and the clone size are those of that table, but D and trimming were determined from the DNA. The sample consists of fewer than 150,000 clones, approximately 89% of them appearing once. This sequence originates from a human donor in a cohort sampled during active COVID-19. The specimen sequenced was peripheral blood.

The CDR3 DNA reads TGTGCCACCAGCAGCAACAGGGGGCGGGGAGAGACCCAGTACTTC. This codes for CATSSNRGRGETQYF. The J gene is TRBJ2-5, the V gene TRBV15; 9 bases map to TRBD1. V shed 3 bases and J 4 bases; nucleotides not matched to a gene: 6. CDR3 length: 15 residues. Germline loops: CDR1 LNHNV, CDR2 YYDKDF (reference sequence).